This TCR beta chain is from a study of vaccination effects on CD4 cells after COVID-19. Study context: Post-vaccine specimens arrived a median 72 days past the second dose.

Study-level findings and limits: At late timepoints after vaccination, vaccine- and infection-induced clones shrank markedly. Recruitment yielded few convalescent patients, and the study had no early post-infection timepoints.

Germline CDR1 SEHNR, CDR2 FQNEAQ (reference sequence). V was pared by 1 base and J by 5 bases, with 2 bases of the junction left unmatched. The CDR3 is 14 amino acids. In the ViraFEST assay, antigen-specific CD4+ clonotypes were identified by expansion after peptide-pool stimulation. A roughly 11-day culture period preceded the isolation of CD4+ T cells. Each participant was administered two doses of either the BNT162b2 or the mRNA-1273 vaccine. The protocol was immunoSEQ multiplex PCR, while the TCRdb copy is restricted to in-frame clones and leaves out a portion. The profile shows about 35,000 clones, about four fifths of them singletons. In the case of this clone: Antigen: not known.

Sample: CD4+ T cells from PBMCs cultured with HCoV-NL63 spike peptides, taken after COVID-19 vaccination. The chain employs TRBV7-9 and TRBJ2-3; 8 nucleotides line up with TRBD1. This sequence originates from a human donor who received a COVID-19 vaccine. Some clones in this sample may be carry-over from other donors' samples. The chain's CDR3 is CASSLVQGVDTQYF. CDR3 sequence (DNA): TGTGCCAGCAGCTTAGTACAGGGGGTAGATACGCAGTATTTT.